Following are 28 T cell receptor beta chains from one sample sequenced in a study of blood T cell repertoires in COVID-19. Data came from immunoSEQ multiplex PCR; TCRdb stores just in-frame clones and leaves some out. Of some 300,000 clones in the sample, around 90% were seen once. The sequenced material came from PBMCs or T cells enriched from blood (not recorded which). These receptors originate from a woman in her 30s who had recovered from COVID-19.

This clone was seen a single time. The rearrangement uses TRBV28 and TRBJ2-2; 9 positions match TRBD1. V lost 5 bases to trimming and J lost 5 bases; unmatched junction nucleotides: 9. CDR3 length: 16 residues. Germline CDR1 reads MDHEN; CDR2 reads SYDVKM. The CDR3 DNA reads as TGTGCCAGCAGTCGCCAGACAGGGGGTGGGACCGGGGAGCTGTTTTTT. Translated, it gives CASSRQTGGGTGELFF.

The rearrangement joins TRBV27 to TRBJ1-5; 9 bases are a match to TRBD1. Germline values: CDR1 MNHEY, CDR2 SMNVEV (reference sequence). This CDR3 comprises 15 residues. With V trimmed by 5 bases and J by 4 bases, 6 bases remained unmatched. CDR3 sequence: CASSPWTGVNQPQHF. Here the CDR3 DNA reads TGTGCCAGCAGTCCCTGGACAGGGGTTAATCAGCCCCAGCATTTT.

The chain is built from TRBV7-2 and TRBJ1-4; 8 nucleotides match TRBD1. Trimming at V came to 1 base and at J to 5 bases, leaving 6 bases not matched to a gene. Germline CDR1 SGHTA, CDR2 FQGNSA. This CDR3 has 16 residues. In DNA, the CDR3 is TGTGCCAGCAGCTTAGAATTCAGGGGGCGGAATGAAAAACTGTTTTTT. Its translation: CASSLEFRGRNEKLFF.

V is TRBV30 and J is TRBJ1-3, with 7 positions matching TRBD1. This CDR3 has 17 residues. Germline V gives CDR1 GTSNPN, CDR2 SVGIG (reference sequence). The V and J ends lost 0 bases and 4 bases, in that order; junction bases with no gene match: 12. For the CDR3, the DNA is TGTGCCTGGAGTGTACGGACAGGTCTTATGTCGGGAAACACCATATATTTT. It yields the protein CAWSVRTGLMSGNTIYF.

The V gene is TRBV6-5, the J gene TRBJ2-5, with 10 positions matching TRBD1. Germline-derived CDR1 and CDR2 are MNHEY and SVGAGI. Unmatched junction bases numbered 9, after V lost 4 bases and J lost 4 bases. This CDR3 is built from 16 residues. CDR3 loop: CASSSSTGGGRETQYF. In DNA form, the CDR3 reads TGTGCCAGCAGTTCGTCGACAGGGGGCGGGAGAGAGACCCAGTACTTC.

The chain has TRBV5-1 and TRBJ1-4; 7 bases align to TRBD1. J lost 7 bases, V lost 0 bases, and 9 bases had no gene match. The CDR3 is 16 amino acids. The germline gives CDR1 SGHRS, CDR2 YFSETQ. The CDR3 DNA is TGCGCCAGCAGCTTGGTACCGAGACAGGGTATTGAAAAACTGTTTTTT. Residues: CASSLVPRQGIEKLFF.

The CDR3 DNA is TGCGCCAGCAGTGAAGGACAGGGTCGAAGTGAGCAGTTCTTC. Amino acid sequence: CASSEGQGRSEQFF. The chain recombines TRBV10-1 with TRBJ2-1; 8 bases agree with TRBD1. With V trimmed by 3 bases and J by 9 bases, 7 bases remained unmatched. Germline values: CDR1 WNHNN, CDR2 SYGVQD (reference sequence). The CDR3 consists of 14 residues.

The chain is built from TRBV5-1 and TRBJ1-5; D not certain. CDR1 and CDR2 from the germline V gene are SGHRS and YFSETQ. Trimming pared 1 base from V and 7 bases from J, leaving 9 bases between. The CDR3 loop spans 13 amino acids. Here the CDR3 reads CASSLTGEQPQHF. The CDR3 nucleotides read TGCGCCAGCAGCTTGACTGGGGAGCAGCCCCAGCATTTT.

This chain connects TRBV27 to TRBJ1-1, with 7 bases identical to TRBD1. CDR1 MNHEY and CDR2 SMNVEV come from the germline V gene (reference sequence). The CDR3 spans 14 residues. J lost 1 base, V lost 3 bases, and 2 bases had no gene match. This CDR3 reads CASSFHRGNTEAFF. The DNA for the CDR3 is TGTGCCAGCAGTTTTCACAGGGGGAACACTGAAGCTTTCTTT.

V gene TRBV4-1 combines with J gene TRBJ2-3, with D tentatively TRBD2 (7 bases). V lost 1 base to trimming and J lost 6 bases, with 14 bases between them. In germline, CDR1 is MGHRA, CDR2 YSYEKL. CDR3 size: 15 residues. The CDR3 sequence is CASSQGLRGGDTQYF. In nucleotides, the CDR3 is TGCGCCAGCAGCCAAGGACTTAGGGGGGGTGATACGCAGTATTTT.

V usage is TRBV7-9 and J usage is TRBJ2-3, with 9 bases matching TRBD2. Germline CDR1 reads SEHNR; CDR2 reads FQNEAQ (reference sequence). There are 15 residues in the CDR3. J gave up 8 bases and V 3 bases, and 9 bases lay outside the gene matches. The CDR3 DNA reads TGTGCCAGCAGCTTCGGAGCGGGGGGCAAGGGTACGCAGTATTTT. It yields the protein CASSFGAGGKGTQYF.

The chain uses TRBV14 and TRBJ1-2, with D perhaps TRBD1 (5 bases). CDR3 size: 13 residues. CDR1 and CDR2 (germline): SGHDN, FVKESK. V was clipped by 4 bases and J by 3 bases, with 9 bases between them. CDR3 nucleotides: TGTGCCAGCAGCCCGGCCAGGGACTATGGCTACACCTTC. Amino acids: CASSPARDYGYTF.

This clone has only a few counts. This rearrangement joins TRBV19 to TRBJ2-3, with 7 bases fitting TRBD2. The ends lost 5 bases at V and 4 bases at J; junction bases unmatched: 9. CDR1 and CDR2 from the germline V gene are LNHDA and SQIVND (reference sequence). The CDR3 is 15 residues long. The CDR3 nucleotides are TGTGCCAGTAGTGCCACTAGCGTTCGACCAGATACGCAGTATTTT. It codes for CASSATSVRPDTQYF.

The chain links TRBV18 to TRBJ2-2, with TRBD1 matching 8 bases. Germline CDR1 and CDR2: KGHSH and LQKENI. The trim removed 4 bases at V and 0 bases at J, leaving 4 bases unmatched. This CDR3 region has 16 residues. Here the CDR3 DNA reads TGTGCCAGCTCACTTCAACAGGGGGCGAACACCGGGGAGCTGTTTTTT. It specifies CASSLQQGANTGELFF.

The rearrangement links TRBV7-2 to TRBJ1-2; D may be TRBD1 (6 bases). This CDR3 contains 17 residues. The germline V gene has CDR1 SGHTA and CDR2 FQGNSA. The germline V and J ends were trimmed by 1 base and 4 bases, with 19 bases remaining between them. The CDR3 loop reads CASSLVGMGGLSYGYTF. The CDR3 nucleotides read TGTGCCAGCAGCTTAGTGGGGATGGGGGGGCTGAGCTATGGCTACACCTTC.

This clone showed up just once. V and J are TRBV6-1 and TRBJ2-1, with 7 nucleotides matching TRBD1. With 3 bases clipped from V and 1 base from J, the junction kept 12 bases outside the gene matches. Germline V gene lookup returns CDR1 MNHNS and CDR2 SASEGT. CDR3 length equals 18 residues. In DNA form, the CDR3 reads TGTGCCAGCAGTGATTGGAGACAGGGTCCTATATCCTACAATGAGCAGTTCTTC. This encodes CASSDWRQGPISYNEQFF.

The CDR3 region is CASSQDRATGGGGYTF. DNA for the CDR3: TGCGCCAGCAGCCAAGATCGTGCGACAGGTGGCGGGGGCTACACCTTC. The V and J genes are TRBV4-1 and TRBJ1-2; D perhaps matches TRBD1 (6 bases). CDR3 size: 16 residues. Per the germline V gene, CDR1 is MGHRA and CDR2 is YSYEKL. Trimming took off 0 bases at V and 8 bases at J, with 19 bases between the two ends.

The chain employs TRBV5-1 and TRBJ1-1; 9 bases match TRBD1. Germline V lookup: CDR1 SGHRS, CDR2 YFSETQ. This CDR3 contains 15 residues. V was pared by 2 bases and J by 7 bases, with 9 bases of the junction left unmatched. DNA for the CDR3: TGCGCCAGCAGCTTTACAGGGGGCTATGGAGGTGAAGCTTTCTTT. It translates to CASSFTGGYGGEAFF.

The chain links TRBV3-1 (or the pseudogene TRBV3-2) to TRBJ2-7; TRBD2 aligns across 11 bases. J lost 4 bases, V lost 1 base, and 6 bases had no gene match. The CDR3 has 16 residues. The germline CDR1 and CDR2 sequences are LGHDT and YNNKEL (reference sequence). The CDR3 DNA is TGTGCCAGCAGCCAAGCACTAGCGGGGGCTCTTTACGAGCAGTACTTC. This translates into CASSQALAGALYEQYF.

The chain has TRBV19 and TRBJ1-5; 7 bases line up with TRBD1. Germline trimming cut 3 bases from V and 3 bases from J; bases unmatched to any gene: 5. The CDR3 contains 15 residues. The germline CDR1 and CDR2 sequences are LNHDA and SQIVND (reference sequence). The CDR3: CASSILGQVNQPQHF. CDR3 coding DNA: TGTGCCAGTAGTATTCTAGGACAGGTCAATCAGCCCCAGCATTTT. The entire variable domain, with the rest obtained from reference TRBV19 and TRBJ1-5, is as follows: DGGITQSPKYLFRKEGQNVTLSCEQNLNHDAMYWYRQDPGQGLRLIYYSQIVNDFQKGDIAEGYSVSREKKESFPLTVTSAQKNPTAFYLCASSILGQVNQPQHFGDGTRLSIL.

This clone was seen more than once but under ten times. The chain uses TRBV7-2 and TRBJ2-7; 10 bases are shared with TRBD2. With 5 bases clipped from V and 6 bases from J, the junction kept 10 bases outside the gene matches. The length of the CDR3 is 15 residues. Germline CDR1 is SGHTA and CDR2 is FQGNSA. As DNA, the CDR3 is TGTGCCAGCAGCCCTGTCGGACTAGCGGTACGCGAGCAGTACTTC. Translation gives CASSPVGLAVREQYF.

This clone was observed a few times. This rearrangement joins TRBV7-9 to TRBJ2-3; tentatively, D is TRBD2 (5 bases). V dropped 3 bases and J dropped 6 bases, with 13 bases sitting between them. The germline V gene has CDR1 SEHNR and CDR2 FQNEAQ (reference sequence). This CDR3 contains 14 residues. The CDR3 spells CASSLDGSGDTQYF. The DNA of the CDR3 is TGTGCCAGCAGCTTGGACGGATCGGGGGATACGCAGTATTTT. Together with reference TRBV7-9 and TRBJ2-3, the CDR3 gives the full variable domain: DTGVSQNPRHKITKRGQNVTFRCDPISEHNRLYWYRQTLGQGPEFLTYFQNEAQLEKSRLLSDRFSAERPKGSFSTLEIQRTEQGDSAMYLCASSLDGSGDTQYFGPGTRLTVL.

The chain combines TRBV2 with TRBJ1-2; D is unresolved. The CDR3 length is 12 residues. Trimming pared 7 bases from V and 5 bases from J, leaving 11 bases between. Per germline, CDR1 SNHLY and CDR2 FYNNEI. Written as DNA, the CDR3 is TGTGCCAGCATCCCCGCGGGGTATGGCTACACCTTC. It codes for CASIPAGYGYTF.

CDR3 amino acids: CSVQTGSSGANVLTF. In nucleotides, the CDR3 is TGCAGCGTTCAGACGGGAAGCTCTGGGGCCAACGTCCTGACTTTC. The chain links TRBV29-1 to TRBJ2-6; D possibly corresponds to TRBD2 (5 bases). Germline V gene data show CDR1 as SQVTM and CDR2 as ANQGSEA. The CDR3 consists of 15 residues. With 5 bases removed from V and 0 bases from J, the gap between germline ends came to 11 bases.

The chain joins TRBV28 to TRBJ1-2, with a possible D match to TRBD1 (5 bases). This CDR3 has 14 residues. Germline CDR1 MDHEN, CDR2 SYDVKM. V lost 6 bases and J 5 bases, leaving 16 bases between the germline ends. The CDR3 region has the DNA TGTGCCAGCAGAGATGCCACAGGTGGTTATGGCTACACCTTC. It specifies CASRDATGGYGYTF.

Only a few counts were recorded for this clone. This sequence joins TRBV4-1 and TRBJ2-2; 16 nucleotides match TRBD2. From germline, CDR1 is MGHRA and CDR2 YSYEKL. The CDR3 extends over 20 amino acids. V shed 5 bases and J 0 bases; nucleotides not matched to a gene: 9. CDR3 coding DNA: TGCGCCAGCAGCTCCATCCCCGGGACTAGCGGGAGGGCGAACACCGGGGAGCTGTTTTTT. As protein: CASSSIPGTSGRANTGELFF.

This sequence joins TRBV30 and TRBJ2-1; 8 bases map to TRBD2. Germline lookup yields CDR1 GTSNPN and CDR2 SVGIG (reference sequence). There are 14 residues in the CDR3. Trimming cost V 5 bases and J 8 bases; bases outside gene matches: 11. The CDR3 DNA follows: TGTGCCTGGGGACTAGCTATTGGTGGCTATGAGCAGTTCTTC. Translated, it gives CAWGLAIGGYEQFF.

This sequence joins TRBV7-3 and TRBJ2-2, with a tentative D call TRBD1 (5 bases). V was cut by 3 bases and J by 7 bases, with 15 bases left in between. CDR3 length: 15 residues. Germline loops: CDR1 SGHTA, CDR2 FQGTGA. Here the CDR3 reads CASSFGALGVGELFF. For the CDR3, the DNA is TGTGCCAGCAGCTTTGGGGCCCTTGGTGTCGGGGAGCTGTTTTTT.